The 20 T cell receptor beta chains below all came from one sample that was sequenced in a study of regulatory T cells in long-lasting Graves disease. Time point of the sample: newly diagnosed GD, antithyroid drugs for less than 3 months. Extracted PBMC RNA gave rise to the TCR library. Arm-PCR of CDR3 regions and iRepertoire HTBI primers were used to build TCR beta libraries. TCRdb re-called the multiplex PCR reads through MiXCR, storing one row per CDR3 protein. This table holds about 500,000 distinct CDR3 sequences, around 12% found once. The same sample was also used in a study of T cells in Graves' hyperthyroidism and ophthalmopathy.

This sample comprised peripheral blood mononuclear cells (PBMCs), obtained at new diagnosis, from a patient treated with antithyroid drugs. These receptors all stem from a woman in her twenties or thirties with Graves disease.

This clonotype has a count of ten or more. The chain has TRBV11-3 and TRBJ1-1, with D uncertain. CDR1 and CDR2 from the germline V gene are SGHNT and YENEEA. The CDR3 covers 12 residues. Trimming pared 8 bases from V and 4 bases from J, leaving 11 bases between. The CDR3 protein is CASCWGSTEAFF. In DNA form, the CDR3 reads TGTGCCAGCTGCTGGGGTAGCACTGAAGCTTTCTTT.

The chain links TRBV10-1 to TRBJ2-1; the D call may be TRBD1 or TRBD2 (5 bases each). V was shortened by 0 bases and J by 3 bases, with 12 bases between the two germline ends. The germline gives CDR1 WNHNN, CDR2 SYGVQD (reference sequence). This CDR3 contains 16 residues. CDR3 in amino acids: CASSESTKGSYNEQFF. CDR3 coding DNA: TGCGCCAGCAGTGAGTCGACCAAGGGGAGCTACAATGAGCAGTTCTTC.

This clonotype was counted many times. This rearrangement joins TRBV27 to TRBJ1-1, with a weak D call TRBD1 (5 bases). The germline V gene has CDR1 MNHEY and CDR2 SMNVEV (reference sequence). The CDR3 length is 16 residues. V lost 1 base to trimming and J lost 4 bases, with 16 bases between them. In DNA, the CDR3 is TGTGCCAGCAGTTTATATGTTTCGGGGGTAGGCACTGAAGCTTTCTTT. It codes for CASSLYVSGVGTEAFF.

This clonotype was seen repeatedly, ten times or more. CDR3 bases: TGCAGTGAGGAACAGATGGCCTACGAGCAGTACTTC. As protein: CSEEQMAYEQYF. V usage is TRBV20-1 and J usage is TRBJ2-7, with D unclear. Trimming stripped 7 bases from V and 2 bases from J, with 12 bases between. This CDR3 has 12 residues. Per the germline V gene, CDR1 is DFQATT and CDR2 is SNEGSKA (reference sequence).

This clonotype has a count of ten or more. V usage is TRBV9 and J usage is TRBJ2-7, with D tentatively TRBD1 (5 bases). Per germline, CDR1 SGDLS and CDR2 YYNGEE. This CDR3 has 15 residues. V dropped 0 bases and J dropped 6 bases, with 16 bases sitting between them. The CDR3 DNA follows: TGTGCCAGCAGCGTAGAAGGAAGGGCAGGGTTCGAGCAGTACTTC. Translated, it gives CASSVEGRAGFEQYF. Full variable domain (rest looked up from reference TRBV9 and TRBJ2-7): DSGVTQTPKHLITATGQRVTLRCSPRSGDLSVYWYQQSLDQGLQFLIQYYNGEERAKGNILERFSAQQFPDLHSELNLSSLELGDSALYFCASSVEGRAGFEQYFGPGTRLTVT.

This clonotype has ten or more counts. This chain links TRBV7-2 with TRBJ2-3; 9 nucleotides match TRBD2. The CDR3 length is 17 residues. The V and J ends lost 6 bases and 2 bases, in that order; junction bases with no gene match: 12. Germline V gene data show CDR1 as SGHTA and CDR2 as FQGNSA. DNA of the CDR3: TGTGCCAGCAGTTCTAAGCGGGAGGCAGGGGCCACAGATACGCAGTATTTT. The encoded protein is CASSSKREAGATDTQYF.

This rearrangement joins TRBV20-1 to TRBJ2-7, with D perhaps matching TRBD2 (6 bases). CDR3 size: 13 residues. V was trimmed by 4 bases and J by 0 bases, leaving 10 bases between them. Germline V gene sequence: CDR1 DFQATT, CDR2 SNEGSKA (reference sequence). The DNA of the CDR3 is TGCAGTGCTACATTGCGGGGCTCCTACGAGCAGTACTTC. Its translation is CSATLRGSYEQYF.

V and J are TRBV7-9 and TRBJ1-1; D call uncertain. Germline V gene sequence: CDR1 SEHNR, CDR2 FQNEAQ (reference sequence). V gave up 5 bases and J gave up 3 bases, with 7 bases separating them. This CDR3 region has 12 residues. The CDR3 DNA reads TGTGCCAGCAGCCCGGTTTACACTGAAGCTTTCTTT. As protein: CASSPVYTEAFF.

The V gene is TRBV5-1, the J gene TRBJ1-4; no reliable D call. From germline, CDR1 is SGHRS and CDR2 YFSETQ. The V gene lost 6 bases and the J gene lost 8 bases, with 17 bases spanning the gap. The CDR3 covers 14 residues. CDR3 in DNA: TGCGCCAGCAAAGTAACGGGTTCGGAGGAAAAACTGTTTTTT. Translated: CASKVTGSEEKLFF.

The V call is TRBV18, the J call TRBJ2-3; perhaps TRBD2 as D (6 bases). Germline lookup yields CDR1 KGHSH and CDR2 LQKENI. The CDR3 totals 16 residues. Trimming stripped 2 bases from V and 0 bases from J, with 12 bases between. CDR3 sequence reads: CASSPRLLASTDTQYF. The CDR3 DNA sequence: TGTGCCAGCTCACCAAGGTTACTAGCTAGCACAGATACGCAGTATTTT.

This clonotype was seen a few times. CDR3 amino acids: CASSESDYNEQFF. The CDR3 DNA sequence: TGCGCCAGCAGTGAGTCGGACTACAATGAGCAGTTCTTC. The chain links TRBV10-1 to TRBJ2-1, with D unresolved. The V end was cut by 0 bases, the J end by 3 bases, with 3 bases between. The CDR3 totals 13 residues. In germline, CDR1 is WNHNN, CDR2 SYGVQD (reference sequence).

This clonotype has at least ten counts. The chain combines TRBV29-1 with TRBJ2-3, with unresolved D. The CDR3 is 13 residues long. V lost 1 base and J lost 2, with 7 bases in between. From germline, CDR1 is SQVTM and CDR2 ANQGSEA. The CDR3: CSVEGGNTDTQYF. The CDR3 coding sequence is TGCAGCGTTGAAGGAGGAAACACAGATACGCAGTATTTT.

In this sample, this clonotype turned up many times. V is TRBV5-1 and J is TRBJ2-2; 11 bases match TRBD2. This CDR3 has 17 residues. V lost 5 bases to trimming and J lost 4 bases; unmatched junction nucleotides: 10. In germline, CDR1 is SGHRS, CDR2 YFSETQ. The CDR3 nucleotides are TGCGCCAGCAGACGGGGGACTAGCGGAACGAGCACCGGGGAGCTGTTTTTT. Amino acid sequence: CASRRGTSGTSTGELFF.

This clonotype was detected ten times or more. The chain carries TRBV12-3 or TRBV12-4 and TRBJ1-3; the match to TRBD1 covers 7 bases. The trim removed 11 bases at V and 3 bases at J, leaving 16 bases unmatched. The CDR3 is 16 residues long. CDR3: CAGGDRVLRNGNTIYF. CDR3 nucleotides: TGTGCCGGCGGAGACAGGGTGCTACGAAATGGAAACACCATATATTTT.

This clonotype showed up many times. DNA for the CDR3: TGTGCCAGCAGTTTTACGGTTAGCAATCAGCCCCAGCATTTT. This encodes CASSFTVSNQPQHF. This chain uses TRBV28 with TRBJ1-5; D is undetermined. Trimming left V 3 bases short and J 0 bases short, with 6 bases between. This CDR3 has 14 amino acids. Germline CDR1 and CDR2: MDHEN and SYDVKM.

CDR3 coding DNA: TGTGCCAGCAGCCGGGGACTAGCGGGTTCTTATTCCTACGAGCAGTACTTC. This sequence encodes CASSRGLAGSYSYEQYF. The rearrangement uses TRBV14 and TRBJ2-7; 12 nucleotides agree with TRBD2. Germline trimming cut 4 bases from V and 1 base from J; bases unmatched to any gene: 8. This CDR3 comprises 17 residues. The germline gives CDR1 SGHDN, CDR2 FVKESK.

This clonotype has ten or more counts. V and J are TRBV5-1 and TRBJ2-1; D is undetermined. This CDR3 has 16 amino acids. With 0 bases removed from V and 0 bases from J, the gap between germline ends came to 10 bases. Per germline, CDR1 SGHRS and CDR2 YFSETQ. The CDR3 region has the DNA TGCGCCAGCAGCTTGGGTCTCAGGAGCTCCTACAATGAGCAGTTCTTC. Protein sequence: CASSLGLRSSYNEQFF.

This clonotype has a count of ten or more. This chain links TRBV7-2 with TRBJ1-4; D is uncertain. With 5 bases removed from V and 8 bases from J, the gap between germline ends came to 18 bases. This CDR3 contains 15 residues. Looked up from germline, CDR1 is SGHTA and CDR2 is FQGNSA. The CDR3 sequence: CASSLNPGPGEKLFF. As DNA, the CDR3 is TGTGCCAGCAGCCTCAACCCAGGACCGGGAGAAAAACTGTTTTTT.

This clonotype was detected ten times or more. The genes are TRBV7-9 and TRBJ2-1; no clear D gene. CDR1 is SEHNR, CDR2 FQNEAQ, per germline (reference sequence). Trimming pared 1 base from V and 7 bases from J, leaving 2 bases between. The CDR3 runs 11 residues. In DNA form, the CDR3 reads TGTGCCAGCAGCTTAGAAAATGAGCAGTTCTTC. Protein sequence: CASSLENEQFF.

Only a few counts were recorded for this clonotype. The chain has TRBV5-1 and TRBJ2-7, with TRBD2 matching 8 bases. The V gene's germline CDR1 is SGHRS and CDR2 YFSETQ. Trimming cost V 3 bases and J 4 bases; bases outside gene matches: 9. The CDR3 is made up of 15 amino acids. Here the CDR3 DNA reads TGCGCCAGCAGCTATACCGGGACTAGGGGGTACGAGCAGTACTTC. This encodes CASSYTGTRGYEQYF.